This T cell receptor (beta chain) derives from a study of CD8 T cells in Susac syndrome. Patients having Susac syndrome satisfied recently defined diagnostic criteria for definite or probable disease. Random hexamers were used to reverse transcribe the RNA input (roughly 0.5 to 1 ug). The immunoSEQ assay covered 54 Vbeta and 13 Jbeta segments for CDR3. In TCRdb, the immunoSEQ multiplex PCR reads were re-called with MiXCR into one record per CDR3 protein. The table records about 140,000 distinct CDR3 sequences, around 93% of them present only once. The clonotype comes from a human donor with Susac syndrome. The sequenced material came from CD4+ T cells from PBMCs.

CDR3 region: CATSRGGAYYGYTF. DNA for the CDR3: TGTGCCACCAGCCGAGGGGGCGCCTACTATGGCTACACCTTC. This chain uses TRBV15 with TRBJ1-2, with TRBD1 matching over 7 bases. The germline V gene has CDR1 LNHNV and CDR2 YYDKDF (reference sequence). The trim removed 5 bases at V and 3 bases at J, leaving 6 bases unmatched. The CDR3 extends over 14 amino acids.